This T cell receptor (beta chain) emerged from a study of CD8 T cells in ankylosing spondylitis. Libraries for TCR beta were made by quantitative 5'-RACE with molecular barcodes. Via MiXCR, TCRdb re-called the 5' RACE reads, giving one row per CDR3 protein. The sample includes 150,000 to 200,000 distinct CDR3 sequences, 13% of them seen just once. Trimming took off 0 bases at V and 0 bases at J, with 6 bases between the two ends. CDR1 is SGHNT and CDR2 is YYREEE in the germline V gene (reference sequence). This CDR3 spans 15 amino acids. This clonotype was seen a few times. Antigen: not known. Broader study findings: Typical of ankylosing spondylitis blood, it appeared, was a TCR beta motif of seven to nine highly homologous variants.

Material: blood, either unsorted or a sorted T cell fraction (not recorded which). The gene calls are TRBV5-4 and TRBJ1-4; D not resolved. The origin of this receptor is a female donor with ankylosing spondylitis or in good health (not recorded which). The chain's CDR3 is CASSLGQTTNEKLFF. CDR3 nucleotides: TGTGCCAGCAGCTTGGGGCAGACAACTAATGAAAAACTGTTTTTT.